Following are 4 T cell receptor beta chains from one sample sequenced in a study of early T cells in non-severe SARS-CoV-2 infection. One entry per CDR3 protein results from TCRdb running MiXCR on the 5' RACE reads. Of around 47,000 distinct CDR3 sequences listed, approximately 11% are singletons. The material sequenced was whole blood. These receptors all come from an adult who was a healthcare worker with PCR-confirmed SARS-CoV-2 infection or an uninfected control (not recorded which).

This clonotype has just a few counts. The chain uses TRBV5-6 and TRBJ2-2; D call uncertain. CDR1 and CDR2 from the germline V gene are SGHDT and YYEEEE. The length of the CDR3 is 15 residues. V lost 4 bases to trimming and J lost 1 base, with 11 bases between them. The CDR3 nucleotides are TGTGCCAGCAGCCCGGACGCTTTGAACACCGGGGAGCTGTTTTTT. It codes for CASSPDALNTGELFF. The variable domain in full, completed from reference TRBV5-6 and TRBJ2-2, reads DAGVTQSPTHLIKTRGQQVTLRCSPKSGHDTVSWYQQALGQGPQFIFQYYEEEERQRGNFPDRFSGHQFPNYSSELNVNALLLGDSALYLCASSPDALNTGELFFGEGSRLTVL.

The sample holds many counts of this clonotype. The chain links TRBV6-1 to TRBJ1-6, with 10 bases aligning to TRBD1. Germline V gene lookup returns CDR1 MNHNS and CDR2 SASEGT. Trimming took 8 bases from V and 6 from J; bases not matched to a gene: 13. This CDR3 has 17 amino acids. The CDR3 DNA reads as TGTGCCAGCGCCAACCCTGGACAGGGGGTTGGTAATTCACCCCTCCACTTT. Translation gives CASANPGQGVGNSPLHF.

This clonotype was seen at least ten times. The chain is built from TRBV12-3 or TRBV12-4 and TRBJ1-2; no clear D gene. The CDR3 extends over 15 amino acids. Trimming took off 3 bases at V and 2 bases at J, with 13 bases between the two ends. The CDR3 sequence: CASSFPRPGNYGYTF. For the CDR3, the DNA is TGTGCCAGCAGTTTCCCAAGACCGGGGAACTATGGCTACACCTTC.

This clonotype was seen at least ten times. The chain joins TRBV29-1 to TRBJ2-7, with 7 bases fitting TRBD1. CDR3 size: 13 residues. Germline CDR1 SQVTM, CDR2 ANQGSEA. V lost 7 bases, J lost 0 bases, and 6 bases stayed unmatched. CDR3 coding DNA: TGCAGCGCCTCGACAGGGAGCTCCTACGAGCAGTACTTC. Translation gives CSASTGSSYEQYF.